These 32 T cell receptor beta chains came from one sample sequenced in a study of Ad26.COV2.S vaccination and SARS-CoV-2 variants. Some clones are missing from TCRdb's copy, which holds only in-frame ones; the method was immunoSEQ multiplex PCR. This sample has about 460,000 clones, with roughly nine tenths found just once. Treatment of the sample: some 19 received Ad26.COV2.S at low or high dose, single or two shots; roughly 5 received placebo; per-sample allocation not given. Repertoires come from day 63 after the first vaccine or placebo injection. The material sequenced was peripheral blood, taken in a trial of Ad26.COV2.S vaccine versus placebo. The receptors stem from a person between 18 and 65 years old who received the Ad26.COV2.S COVID-19 vaccine or a placebo.

The chain combines TRBV30 with TRBJ1-1; 7 bases are shared with TRBD1. This CDR3 spans 15 amino acids. After removal of 2 bases from V and 2 bases from J, the junction contained 8 bases not matched to a gene. Germline CDR1 and CDR2: GTSNPN and SVGIG (reference sequence). Here the CDR3 DNA reads TGTGCCTGGAGTTCTGTGGCAGGGGGTAACACTGAAGCTTTCTTT. It encodes CAWSSVAGGNTEAFF.

CDR3 sequence: CASSPVALNTEAFF. The CDR3 DNA sequence: TGTGCCAGCTCACCAGTAGCCTTGAACACTGAAGCTTTCTTT. The chain carries TRBV18 and TRBJ1-1; D gene uncertain. The V end lost 2 bases, the J end lost 0 bases, and 7 bases lay between the germline ends. The CDR3 spans 14 residues. Germline values: CDR1 KGHSH, CDR2 LQKENI.

This clone is a singleton in its sample. The chain couples TRBV13 to TRBJ1-4; 7 bases line up with TRBD1. CDR1 is PRHDT and CDR2 is FYEKMQ in the germline V gene (reference sequence). This CDR3 region has 15 residues. V lost 5 bases to trimming and J lost 5 bases; unmatched junction nucleotides: 8. As DNA, the CDR3 is TGTGCCAGCAGCCCCTATGACAGGGCGAATGAAAAACTGTTTTTT. It encodes CASSPYDRANEKLFF.

This clone was seen more than once but under ten times. The chain links TRBV10-3 to TRBJ1-6, with D possibly matching TRBD1 (5 bases). With 10 bases removed from V and 8 bases from J, the gap between germline ends came to 15 bases. Looked up from germline, CDR1 is ENHRY and CDR2 is SYGVKD. This CDR3 has 13 amino acids. Written as DNA, the CDR3 is TGTGCCACGAGGGGTACGGAATATTCACCCCTCCACTTT. Translation gives CATRGTEYSPLHF.

The chain has TRBV11-2 and TRBJ1-2; 9 bases fit TRBD1. The CDR3 covers 16 residues. The germline gives CDR1 SGHAT, CDR2 FQNNGV. After removal of 6 bases from V and 5 bases from J, the junction contained 13 bases not matched to a gene. The CDR3 nucleotides are TGTGCCAGCAGGACTAATAAAAGCGGGACAGGGTATGGCTACACCTTC. This sequence encodes CASRTNKSGTGYGYTF.

The V gene is TRBV28, the J gene TRBJ1-5; 8 bases are shared with TRBD1. CDR3 length: 15 amino acids. The germline V gene has CDR1 MDHEN and CDR2 SYDVKM. V lost 9 bases to trimming and J lost 1 base; unmatched junction nucleotides: 8. The CDR3 is CASKQGGSSNQPQHF. The DNA for the CDR3 is TGTGCCAGTAAACAGGGGGGCTCAAGCAATCAGCCCCAGCATTTT.

The chain has TRBV29-1 and TRBJ1-1; possibly TRBD1 for D (5 bases). The CDR3 spans 15 residues. Germline values: CDR1 SQVTM, CDR2 ANQGSEA. V gave up 4 bases and J gave up 0 bases, with 15 bases separating them. CDR3 sequence reads: CSVVQEILMNTEAFF. CDR3 coding DNA: TGCAGCGTTGTACAGGAGATCCTAATGAACACTGAAGCTTTCTTT.

Concerning this clone itself: One end of the junction varies from germline; a read error may be responsible. This sample also contains other DNA sequences that code for the same CDR3. The chain combines TRBV18 with TRBJ1-2; D possibly corresponds to TRBD1 (6 bases). The CDR3 totals 14 residues. Germline assignment: CDR1 KGHSH and CDR2 LQKENI. The CDR3 DNA is TGTGCCAGCTCACCAACACAGGGTGTTGGTGGCTATACCTTC. Translated: CASSPTQGVGGYTF.

The table lists this clone with a few counts. V usage is TRBV7-8 and J usage is TRBJ1-1; TRBD1 might be the D (5 bases). V lost 1 base to trimming and J lost 2 bases, with 14 bases between them. The CDR3 has 16 residues. Germline V gene data show CDR1 as SGHVS and CDR2 as FQNEAQ. The CDR3 loop is CASSLGWAGSNTEAFF. The CDR3 coding sequence is TGTGCCAGCAGCTTAGGCTGGGCAGGGAGCAACACTGAAGCTTTCTTT.

The V call is TRBV15, the J call TRBJ2-5; D is ambiguous. The CDR3 consists of 13 residues. Deletions cut 0 bases from V and 4 bases from J, with 6 bases between. Germline assignment: CDR1 LNHNV and CDR2 YYDKDF (reference sequence). The CDR3 protein is CATSRDIRETQYF. The CDR3, as DNA: TGTGCCACCAGCAGAGATATTCGAGAGACCCAGTACTTC. The full variable domain, its missing parts supplied by reference TRBV15 and TRBJ2-5, is DAMVIQNPRYQVTQFGKPVTLSCSQTLNHNVMYWYQQKSSQAPKLLFHYYDKDFNNEADTPDNFQSRRPNTSFCFLDIRSPGLGDTAMYLCATSRDIRETQYFGPGTRLLVL.

This chain links TRBV28 with TRBJ2-7, with D uncertain. The ends were cut back, 1 base at V and 6 bases at J, with 7 bases in the middle. The CDR3 loop spans 12 amino acids. Germline CDR1 reads MDHEN; CDR2 reads SYDVKM. For the CDR3, the DNA is TGTGCCAGCAGTTTATTTCCCCCCGAGCAGTACTTC. Translation gives CASSLFPPEQYF. The entire variable domain, with the rest obtained from reference TRBV28 and TRBJ2-7, is as follows: DVKVTQSSRYLVKRTGEKVFLECVQDMDHENMFWYRQDPGLGLRLIYFSYDVKMKEKGDIPEGYSVSREKKERFSLILESASTNQTSMYLCASSLFPPEQYFGPGTRLTVT.

This clone was found once. The gene calls are TRBV5-6 and TRBJ2-7; the D gene is possibly TRBD1 (5 bases). V was cut by 4 bases and J by 2 bases, with 7 bases left in between. This CDR3 contains 12 residues. Germline-derived CDR1 and CDR2 are SGHDT and YYEEEE. In nucleotides, the CDR3 is TGTGCCAGCAGCCTGGACACCTACGAGCAGTACTTC. It encodes CASSLDTYEQYF.

The rearrangement joins TRBV7-9 to TRBJ2-2; the D gene could be TRBD1 or TRBD2 (5 bases each). Germline V CDR1 and CDR2: SEHNR, FQNEAQ (reference sequence). Deletions cut 2 bases from V and 1 base from J, with 11 bases between. This CDR3 has 16 residues. CDR3 amino acids: CASSLKGTGNTGELFF. In DNA form, the CDR3 reads TGTGCCAGCAGCTTAAAGGGGACGGGGAACACCGGGGAGCTGTTTTTT. The whole variable domain, remainder taken from reference TRBV7-9 and TRBJ2-2, is DTGVSQNPRHKITKRGQNVTFRCDPISEHNRLYWYRQTLGQGPEFLTYFQNEAQLEKSRLLSDRFSAERPKGSFSTLEIQRTEQGDSAMYLCASSLKGTGNTGELFFGEGSRLTVL.

The chain recombines TRBV6-2 or TRBV6-3 with TRBJ2-7; D perhaps matches TRBD2 (6 bases). The CDR3 runs 16 residues. The germline V gene has CDR1 MNHEY and CDR2 SVGEGT. V shed 6 bases and J shed 4 bases, with 22 bases lying between them. The CDR3 protein is CASSPVAVDWTYEQYF. In DNA form, the CDR3 reads TGTGCCAGCAGCCCCGTAGCGGTCGACTGGACTTACGAGCAGTACTTC.

This clone was observed a handful of times. The gene calls are TRBV6-2 or TRBV6-3 and TRBJ2-7; D gene uncertain. V dropped 0 bases and J dropped 4 bases, with 10 bases sitting between them. CDR3 length: 14 residues. Germline-derived CDR1 and CDR2 are MNHEY and SVGEGT. The CDR3 reads CASSYSQAGYEQYF. As DNA, the CDR3 is TGTGCCAGCAGTTACTCCCAAGCTGGATACGAGCAGTACTTC.

The V and J genes are TRBV19 and TRBJ2-1; D unclear. Germline V gene sequence: CDR1 LNHDA, CDR2 SQIVND (reference sequence). Trimming left V 3 bases short and J 4 bases short, with 13 bases between. This CDR3 contains 15 residues. The CDR3 DNA reads as TGTGCCAGTAGTATTTTTGGCACGGAGTACAATGAGCAGTTCTTC. It translates to CASSIFGTEYNEQFF.

The J gene is TRBJ1-2, the V gene TRBV5-8, with D unclear. V gave up 1 base and J gave up 5 bases, with 15 bases separating them. The CDR3 runs to 15 residues. Germline assignment: CDR1 SGHTS and CDR2 YDEGEE. CDR3 sequence (DNA): TGTGCCAGCAGCTTGTTGTTAGATCCCTTTTATGGCTACACCTTC. It specifies CASSLLLDPFYGYTF.

This sequence joins TRBV27 and TRBJ2-2; 7 nucleotides line up with TRBD2. V lost 8 bases, J lost 3 bases, and 6 bases stayed unmatched. CDR1 is MNHEY and CDR2 is SMNVEV in the germline V gene (reference sequence). The CDR3 totals 14 residues. CDR3: CASSWRGYTGELFF. The CDR3 nucleotides read TGTGCCAGCTCCTGGCGGGGGTACACCGGGGAGCTGTTTTTT.

This chain links TRBV29-1 with TRBJ1-1, with a possible D match to TRBD1 (6 bases). The CDR3 is made up of 14 amino acids. Germline V gives CDR1 SQVTM, CDR2 ANQGSEA. V was shortened by 5 bases and J by 1 base, with 14 bases between the two germline ends. The CDR3 sequence is CSVPPGARNTEAFF. The CDR3 DNA sequence: TGCAGCGTTCCCCCAGGGGCCCGGAACACTGAAGCTTTCTTT.

This clone was detected only once. V is TRBV3-1 (or the pseudogene TRBV3-2) and J is TRBJ2-2, with 13 bases lining up with TRBD2. J was trimmed by 4 bases and V by 2 bases; bases with no gene match: 10. This CDR3 comprises 19 residues. CDR1 LGHDT and CDR2 YNNKEL come from the germline V gene (reference sequence). The CDR3, as DNA: TGTGCCAGCAGCCAATTTAATAAGGGACTAGCGGGACCCACCGGGGAGCTGTTTTTT. Its translation is CASSQFNKGLAGPTGELFF.

The chain employs TRBV7-2 and TRBJ2-5, with D maybe TRBD2 (6 bases). V was cut by 4 bases and J by 1 base, with 10 bases left in between. CDR1 and CDR2 from the germline V gene are SGHTA and FQGNSA. The CDR3 extends over 14 amino acids. The CDR3 coding sequence is TGTGCCAGCAGCTCCCTAGCGACCCAAGAGACCCAGTACTTC. Its protein product is CASSSLATQETQYF.

CDR3 sequence (DNA): TGTGCCAGCAGTTTCTCCTGGAACACTGAAGCTTTCTTT. Translated, it gives CASSFSWNTEAFF. V and J are TRBV27 and TRBJ1-1; D unclear. The germline gives CDR1 MNHEY, CDR2 SMNVEV (reference sequence). The CDR3 sequence is 13 residues long. Trimming pared 3 bases from V and 1 base from J, leaving 6 bases between.

The genes are TRBV5-1 and TRBJ2-3; a possible D gene is TRBD1 (6 bases). The CDR3 sequence is 16 residues long. Germline CDR1 reads SGHRS; CDR2 reads YFSETQ. Trimming took off 0 bases at V and 0 bases at J, with 11 bases between the two ends. As DNA, the CDR3 is TGCGCCAGCAGCTTGGAGGGGACATCAAGCACAGATACGCAGTATTTT. It specifies CASSLEGTSSTDTQYF.

This chain joins TRBV7-9 and TRBJ1-6, with 9 bases matching TRBD1. In germline, CDR1 is SEHNR, CDR2 FQNEAQ (reference sequence). CDR3 length: 17 amino acids. Losses at the gene ends were 4 bases for V and 12 bases for J; bases not matched to a gene: 16. The CDR3 region is CASSSTSDRGGRGPLHF. Written as DNA, the CDR3 is TGTGCCAGCAGCTCCACCTCCGACAGGGGGGGCCGAGGACCCCTCCACTTT.

The V gene is TRBV5-5, the J gene TRBJ2-4; D not resolved. CDR3 size: 19 residues. CDR1 and CDR2 from the germline V gene are SGHKS and YYEKEE (reference sequence). The ends were cut back, 4 bases at V and 0 bases at J, with 23 bases in the middle. The DNA for the CDR3 is TGTGCCAGCAGCCCCCGACAAAATCTTAAGACACTAGCCAAAAACATTCAGTACTTC. Its translation is CASSPRQNLKTLAKNIQYF.

The chain links TRBV6-6 to TRBJ2-7; the match to TRBD1 covers 7 bases. The V gene end was trimmed by 5 bases and the J gene end by 0 bases; junction bases not matched to a gene: 10. The germline V gene encodes CDR1 MNHNY and CDR2 SVGAGI (reference sequence). There are 16 residues in the CDR3. CDR3 in amino acids: CASSDFGQDHSYEQYF. As DNA, the CDR3 is TGTGCCAGCAGTGACTTCGGACAGGACCACTCCTACGAGCAGTACTTC.

The chain joins TRBV5-4 to TRBJ1-2, with TRBD1 as a possible D gene (5 bases). V was pared by 2 bases and J by 4 bases, with 12 bases between. CDR3 size: 14 residues. Looked up from germline, CDR1 is SGHNT and CDR2 is YYREEE (reference sequence). The CDR3 region is CASSFFDSIYGYTF. CDR3 nucleotides: TGTGCCAGCAGCTTTTTCGACAGCATCTATGGCTACACCTTC.

The rearrangement links TRBV30 to TRBJ2-7; TRBD2 is a possible D gene (7 bases). The CDR3 length is 14 residues. Trimming left V 2 bases short and J 3 bases short, with 14 bases between. Germline assignment: CDR1 GTSNPN and CDR2 SVGIG (reference sequence). CDR3 DNA sequence: TGTGCCTGGAGTAGCGGGACACAACTCTACGAGCAGTACTTC. It translates to CAWSSGTQLYEQYF. The full variable domain, its missing parts supplied by reference TRBV30 and TRBJ2-7, is SQTIHQWPATLVQPVGSPLSLECTVEGTSNPNLYWYRQAAGRGLQLLFYSVGIGQISSEVPQNLSASRPQDRQFILSSKKLLLSDSGFYLCAWSSGTQLYEQYFGPGTRLTVT.

Comment on this clone: This sample includes further DNA sequences coding for the same CDR3. The V call is TRBV9, the J call TRBJ2-2; unclear D gene. Trimming left V 0 bases short and J 5 bases short, with 5 bases between. The CDR3 spans 13 residues. The V gene's germline CDR1 is SGDLS and CDR2 YYNGEE. CDR3 protein: CASSVVYTGELFF. In nucleotides, the CDR3 is TGTGCCAGCAGCGTAGTTTATACCGGGGAGCTGTTTTTT.

The V call is TRBV15, the J call TRBJ1-5; D possibly corresponds to TRBD1 (6 bases). This CDR3 is built from 14 residues. CDR1 is LNHNV, CDR2 YYDKDF, per germline (reference sequence). Trimming pared 7 bases from V and 6 bases from J, leaving 16 bases between. The CDR3: CATNSQGEGQPQHF. The CDR3 DNA reads TGTGCCACCAACTCACAGGGTGAGGGTCAGCCCCAGCATTTT. The complete variable domain, with remaining parts taken from reference TRBV15 and TRBJ1-5, reads DAMVIQNPRYQVTQFGKPVTLSCSQTLNHNVMYWYQQKSSQAPKLLFHYYDKDFNNEADTPDNFQSRRPNTSFCFLDIRSPGLGDTAMYLCATNSQGEGQPQHFGDGTRLSIL.

Only one count was recorded for this clone. J is TRBJ2-7 and V is TRBV9, with TRBD2 matching over 7 bases. CDR3 size: 14 residues. V lost 0 bases, J lost 5 bases, and 5 bases stayed unmatched. Germline CDR1 reads SGDLS; CDR2 reads YYNGEE. The CDR3 DNA reads as TGTGCCAGCAGCGTAGGCGGGAGTGCGGACGAGCAGTACTTC. This encodes CASSVGGSADEQYF.

The J gene is TRBJ2-1, the V gene TRBV3-1 (or the pseudogene TRBV3-2); 11 positions match TRBD1. From germline, CDR1 is LGHDT and CDR2 YNNKEL (reference sequence). This CDR3 has 13 amino acids. The V and J ends lost 8 bases and 4 bases, in that order; junction bases with no gene match: 1. For the CDR3, the DNA is TGTGCCAGCGGGACAGGGGGTTACAATGAGCAGTTCTTC. This gives the protein CASGTGGYNEQFF.